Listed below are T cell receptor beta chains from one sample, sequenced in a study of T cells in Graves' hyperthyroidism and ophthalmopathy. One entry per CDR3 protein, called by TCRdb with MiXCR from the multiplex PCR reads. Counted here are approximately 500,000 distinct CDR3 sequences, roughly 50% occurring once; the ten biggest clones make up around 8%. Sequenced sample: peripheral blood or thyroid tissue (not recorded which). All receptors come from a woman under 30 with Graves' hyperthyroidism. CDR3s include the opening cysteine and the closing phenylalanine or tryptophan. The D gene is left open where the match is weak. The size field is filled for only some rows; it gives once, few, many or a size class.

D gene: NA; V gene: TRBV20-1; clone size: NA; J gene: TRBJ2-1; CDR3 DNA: TGCAGTGCCACCTTGACAAGCAACAATGAGCAGTTCTTC; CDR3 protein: CSATLTSNNEQFF
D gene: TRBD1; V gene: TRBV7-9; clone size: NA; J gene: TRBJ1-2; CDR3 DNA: TGTGCCAGCAGCTTAGGGACAGGCAGGAATGGCTACACCTTC; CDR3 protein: CASSLGTGRNGYTF
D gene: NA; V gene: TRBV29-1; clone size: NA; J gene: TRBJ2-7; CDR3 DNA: TGCAGCGTTGAGCTCGGAAACCCCTACGAGCAGTACTTC; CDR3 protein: CSVELGNPYEQYF
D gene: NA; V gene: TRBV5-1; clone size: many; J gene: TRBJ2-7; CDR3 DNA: TGCGCCAGCAGCCCACAGGGGACTAGGACCTACGAGCAGTACTTC; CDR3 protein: CASSPQGTRTYEQYF
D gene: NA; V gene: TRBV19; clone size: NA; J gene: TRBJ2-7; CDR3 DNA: TGTGCCAGTAGTAACAGCCCCCGGGCCTACGAGCAGTACTTC; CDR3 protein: CASSNSPRAYEQYF
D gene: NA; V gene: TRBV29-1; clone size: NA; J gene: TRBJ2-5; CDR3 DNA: TGCAGCGTTGTGTCGGAGGATGGGGAGACCCAGTACTTC; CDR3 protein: CSVVSEDGETQYF
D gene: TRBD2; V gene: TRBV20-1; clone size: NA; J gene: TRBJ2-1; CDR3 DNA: TGCAGTGCTAGATGGGGCGGGAGCAATGAGCAGTTCTTC; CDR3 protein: CSARWGGSNEQFF
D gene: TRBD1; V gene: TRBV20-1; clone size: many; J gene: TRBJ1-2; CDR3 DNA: TGCAGTGCCAAAGACAGGGCGAGTGGCTACACCTTC; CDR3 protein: CSAKDRASGYTF
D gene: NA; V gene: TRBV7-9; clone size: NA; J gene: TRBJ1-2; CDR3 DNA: TGTGCCAGCAGCTACCCCGGCGGGACGGGGCTAAACTATGGCTACACCTTC; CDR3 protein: CASSYPGGTGLNYGYTF
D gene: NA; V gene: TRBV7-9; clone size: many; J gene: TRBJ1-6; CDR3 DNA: TGTGCCAGCAGCCCTGAACGGGCAGGCAGGGATTCACCCCTCCACTTT; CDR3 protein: CASSPERAGRDSPLHF
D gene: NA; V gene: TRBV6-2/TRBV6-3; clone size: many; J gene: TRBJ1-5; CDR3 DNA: TGTGCCAGCAGTTACGGTTCAGGAGATCAGCCCCAGCATTTT; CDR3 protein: CASSYGSGDQPQHF
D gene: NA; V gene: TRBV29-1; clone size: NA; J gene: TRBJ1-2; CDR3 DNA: TGCAGCGTTGTGGGGACGGACAACTATGGCTACACCTTC; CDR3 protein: CSVVGTDNYGYTF
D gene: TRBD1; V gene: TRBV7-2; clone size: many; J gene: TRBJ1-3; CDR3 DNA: TGTGCCAGCAGCGCCCGGACAGGGGACGGAAACACCATATATTTT; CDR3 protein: CASSARTGDGNTIYF
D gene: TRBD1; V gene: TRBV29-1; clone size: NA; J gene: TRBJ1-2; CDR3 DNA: TGCAGCCCGAACCGGGACAGGGCCTCGGGCTACACCTTC; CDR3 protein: CSPNRDRASGYTF
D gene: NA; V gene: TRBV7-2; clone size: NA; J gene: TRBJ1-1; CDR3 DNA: TGTGCCAGCAGCTTGGGGTCCATGAACACTGAAGCTTTCTTT; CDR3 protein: CASSLGSMNTEAFF
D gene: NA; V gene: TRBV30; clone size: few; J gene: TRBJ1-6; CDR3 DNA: TGTGCCTGGGCTGGAGACGGGGGATGGAATTCACCCCTCCACTTT; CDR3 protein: CAWAGDGGWNSPLHF
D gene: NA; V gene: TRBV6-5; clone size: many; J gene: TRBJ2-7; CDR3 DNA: TGTGCCAGCAGTTACTCGGGACGCCGCTCCTACGAGCAGTACTTC; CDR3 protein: CASSYSGRRSYEQYF
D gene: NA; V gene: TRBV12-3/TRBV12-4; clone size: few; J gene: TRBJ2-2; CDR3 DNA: TGTGCCGGCTCGTTGCATAACACCGGGGAGCTGTTTTTT; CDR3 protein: CAGSLHNTGELFF
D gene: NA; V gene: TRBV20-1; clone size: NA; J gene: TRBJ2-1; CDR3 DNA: TGCAGTGCTAGAGATACAGCAGAAAACAATGAGCAGTTCTTC; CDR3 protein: CSARDTAENNEQFF
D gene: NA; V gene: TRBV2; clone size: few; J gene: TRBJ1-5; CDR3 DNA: TGTGCCAGCAGTGTGGGGGGCCGGGGTCAGCCCCAGCATTTT; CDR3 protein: CASSVGGRGQPQHF
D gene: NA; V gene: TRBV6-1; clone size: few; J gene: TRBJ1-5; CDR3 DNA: TGTGCCAGCCGCCGAAGTGGAGGGGGGGGCGCAACGAGCAATCAGCCCCAGCATTTT; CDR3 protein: CASRRSGGGGATSNQPQHF
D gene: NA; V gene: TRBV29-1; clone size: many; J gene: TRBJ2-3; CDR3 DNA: TGCAGCGTTGAACGCGGAGGTGATACGCAGTATTTT; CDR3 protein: CSVERGGDTQYF
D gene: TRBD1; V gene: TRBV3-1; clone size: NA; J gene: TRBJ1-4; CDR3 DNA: TGTGCCAGCAGCCTTGGACAGGGGGCCTATAATGAAAAACTGTTTTTT; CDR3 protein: CASSLGQGAYNEKLFF
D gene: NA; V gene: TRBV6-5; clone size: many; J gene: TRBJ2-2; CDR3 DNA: TGTGCCAGCAGTTACTTTCGCGGCGGGGAGCTGTTTTTT; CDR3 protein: CASSYFRGGELFF
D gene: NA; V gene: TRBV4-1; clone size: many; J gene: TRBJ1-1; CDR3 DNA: TGCGCCAGCAGCCAAGGGCACCTCGGTACTGAAGCTTTCTTT; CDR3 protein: CASSQGHLGTEAFF
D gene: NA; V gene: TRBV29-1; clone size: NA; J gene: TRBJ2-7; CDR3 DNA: TGCAGCGTGGCCGGGACGGAGAGATACGAGCAGTACTTC; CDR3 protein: CSVAGTERYEQYF
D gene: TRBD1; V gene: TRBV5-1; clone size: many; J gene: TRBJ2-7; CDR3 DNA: TGCGCCAGCGGCCAACAGGGGAAGCAGTACTTC; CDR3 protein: CASGQQGKQYF
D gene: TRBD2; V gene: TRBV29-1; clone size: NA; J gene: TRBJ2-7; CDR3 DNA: TGCAGCGTTTCCCGGACTAGCGGGTCCTACGAGCAGTACTTC; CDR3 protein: CSVSRTSGSYEQYF
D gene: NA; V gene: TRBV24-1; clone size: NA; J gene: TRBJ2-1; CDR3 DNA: TGTGCCACCAGTGACAGCGGTGAGCAGTTCTTC; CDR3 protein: CATSDSGEQFF
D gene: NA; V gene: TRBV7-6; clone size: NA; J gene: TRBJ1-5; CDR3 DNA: TGTGCCACCAGCAGTGCGGACGGACTTAGCAATCAGCCCCAGCATTTT; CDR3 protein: CATSSADGLSNQPQHF
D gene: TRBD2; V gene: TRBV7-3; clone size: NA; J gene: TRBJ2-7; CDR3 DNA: TGTGCCAGCAGCTTAAAACGGCCGGGACTAGCGGGTTACGAGCAGTACTTC; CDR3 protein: CASSLKRPGLAGYEQYF
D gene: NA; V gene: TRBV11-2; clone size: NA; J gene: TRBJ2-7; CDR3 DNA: TGTGCCAGCAGCTTAATCTCCCACGAGCAGTACTTC; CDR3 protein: CASSLISHEQYF
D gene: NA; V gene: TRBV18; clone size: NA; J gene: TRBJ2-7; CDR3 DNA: TGTGCCAGCTCTCCTGTCGCGGACACCTACGAGCAGTACTTC; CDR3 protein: CASSPVADTYEQYF
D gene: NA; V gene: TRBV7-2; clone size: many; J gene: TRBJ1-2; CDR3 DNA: TGTGCCAGCAGCGTAAACCAGGGGACGATATATGGCTACACCTTC; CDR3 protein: CASSVNQGTIYGYTF
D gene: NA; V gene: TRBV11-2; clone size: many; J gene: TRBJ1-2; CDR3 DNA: TGTGCCAGCAGCCTTGGCGCGTTCGGCTCTGGCTACACCTTC; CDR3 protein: CASSLGAFGSGYTF
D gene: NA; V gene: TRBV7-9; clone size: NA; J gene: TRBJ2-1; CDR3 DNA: TGTGCCAGCAGGACTAATGCAAATGAGCAGTTCTTC; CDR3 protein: CASRTNANEQFF
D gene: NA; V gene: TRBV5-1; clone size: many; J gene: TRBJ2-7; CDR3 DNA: TGCGCCAGCAGTCTCCAGACCTGGGACGAGCAGTACTTC; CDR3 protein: CASSLQTWDEQYF
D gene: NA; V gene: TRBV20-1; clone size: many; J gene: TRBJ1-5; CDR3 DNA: TGCAGTGCGATGGTTTCCATAAATCAGCCCCAGCATTTT; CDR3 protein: CSAMVSINQPQHF
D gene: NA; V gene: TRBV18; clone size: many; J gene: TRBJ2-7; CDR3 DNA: TGTGCCAGCTCACCACCCCGCCCAGGGGTCTACGAGCAGTACTTC; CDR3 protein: CASSPPRPGVYEQYF
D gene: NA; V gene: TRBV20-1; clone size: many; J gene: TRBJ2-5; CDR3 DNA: TGCAGTGCTAGAGGGGGGTCAGCGAAGCGGGAGACCCAGTACTTC; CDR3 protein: CSARGGSAKRETQYF
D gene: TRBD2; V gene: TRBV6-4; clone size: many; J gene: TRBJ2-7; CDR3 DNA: TGTGCCAGCAGTCACCGACTAGCGGGAGGGCCCGAGGAGCAGTACTTC; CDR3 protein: CASSHRLAGGPEEQYF
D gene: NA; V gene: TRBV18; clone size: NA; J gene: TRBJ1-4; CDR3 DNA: TGTGCCAGCTCACCAACTAGCTCTGGAAAACTGTTTTTT; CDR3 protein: CASSPTSSGKLFF
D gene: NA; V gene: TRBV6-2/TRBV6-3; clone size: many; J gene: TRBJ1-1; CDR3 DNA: TGTGCCAGCAGTTTTGGCAGGTCGGTCGCTTTCTTT; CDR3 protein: CASSFGRSVAFF
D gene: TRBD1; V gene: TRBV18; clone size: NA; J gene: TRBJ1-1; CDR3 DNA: TGTGCCAGCTCACACGACAGGGCCCAGGGCACTGAAGCCTTCTTT; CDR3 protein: CASSHDRAQGTEAFF
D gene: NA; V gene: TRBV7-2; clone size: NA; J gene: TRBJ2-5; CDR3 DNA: TGTGCCAGCAGCACCGGCGTCGGGAAACGTGAGACCCAGTACTTC; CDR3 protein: CASSTGVGKRETQYF
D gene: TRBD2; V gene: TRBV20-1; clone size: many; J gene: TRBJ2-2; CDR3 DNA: TGCAGTGCTCGACCTCTAGCGGCCTCTGGGGAGCTGTTTTTT; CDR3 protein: CSARPLAASGELFF
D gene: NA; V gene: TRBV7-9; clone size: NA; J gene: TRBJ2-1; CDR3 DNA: TGTGCCAGCAGCTTAACCGGCCAGCGGGCCTACAATGAGCAGTTCTTC; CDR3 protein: CASSLTGQRAYNEQFF
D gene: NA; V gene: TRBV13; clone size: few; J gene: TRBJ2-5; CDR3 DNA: TGTGCCAGCAGCCCCCGGCCCGGGCCTGAGGTGGAGACCCAGTACTTC; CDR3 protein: CASSPRPGPEVETQYF